Given below is one T cell receptor beta chain in context. Antigen unknown. Via 5' RACE with UMI labels, TRB cDNA libraries were prepared. TCRdb re-called the 5' RACE reads and catalogs CDR3 proteins one per entry, DNA excluded. This specimen shows 100,000 to 150,000 distinct CDR3 sequences; the ten leading clones hold approximately 0.5%. The data derive from a study of CXCR3-negative and CXCR3-positive naive CD8 T cells. Study-level information: The study obtained roughly 130 million TRB reads, about 1.5 +/- 0.3 million per library.

Broader study findings: Researchers report that CXCR3-positive naive cells carry more hydrophobic TRB CDR3s than CXCR3-negative naive cells. Naive subsets were similarly diverse, while memory CD8+ repertoires were much less diverse. TRB CDR3 properties indicated TCR strength, while surface CD5 was similar across naive subsets.

This CDR3 has 12 amino acids. Germline loops: CDR1 SGDLS, CDR2 YYNGEE. This TCR was recovered from a human donor in good health. Some clones in this sample may be carry-over from other donors' samples. Sequenced sample: naive CXCR3- CD8+ T cells from blood. Subset specified: CD45RO-CCR7+CD27+CD95- naive CD8+ T cells lacking CXCR3 (TNR3-). The rearrangement uses TRBV9 and TRBJ2-3. CDR3 sequence reads: CASSFQGYTQYF.